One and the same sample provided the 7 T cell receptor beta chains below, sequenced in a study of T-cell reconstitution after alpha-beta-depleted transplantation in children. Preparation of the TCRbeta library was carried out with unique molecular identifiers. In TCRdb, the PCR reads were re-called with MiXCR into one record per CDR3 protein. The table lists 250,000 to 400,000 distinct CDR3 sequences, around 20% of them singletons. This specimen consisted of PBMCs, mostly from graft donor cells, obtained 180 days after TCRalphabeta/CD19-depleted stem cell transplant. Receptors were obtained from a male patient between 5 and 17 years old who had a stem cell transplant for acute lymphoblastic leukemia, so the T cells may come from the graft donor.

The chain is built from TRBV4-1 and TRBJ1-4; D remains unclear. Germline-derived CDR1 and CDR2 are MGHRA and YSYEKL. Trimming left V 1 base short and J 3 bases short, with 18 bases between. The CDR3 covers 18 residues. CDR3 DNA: TGCGCCAGCAGCCAAGTATTGCATCCTCAGTGGGCTAATGAAAAACTGTTTTTT. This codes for CASSQVLHPQWANEKLFF.

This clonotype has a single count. The CDR3 bases are TGTGCCATCAGTGGGCCGACAGGGGGTGCCTACAATGAGCAGTTCTTC. The encoded protein is CAISGPTGGAYNEQFF. This chain connects TRBV10-3 to TRBJ2-1; TRBD1 matches 9 bases. The CDR3 is made up of 16 amino acids. Per germline, CDR1 ENHRY and CDR2 SYGVKD. The V segment lost 4 bases and the J segment 2 bases; nucleotides outside the gene matches: 6.

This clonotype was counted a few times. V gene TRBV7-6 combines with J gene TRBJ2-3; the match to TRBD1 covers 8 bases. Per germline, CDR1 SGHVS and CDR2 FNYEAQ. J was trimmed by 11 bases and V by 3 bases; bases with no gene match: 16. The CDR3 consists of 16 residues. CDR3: CASSLGLSGGDGKQYF. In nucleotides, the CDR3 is TGTGCCAGCAGCTTGGGCCTTTCAGGGGGCGATGGGAAGCAGTATTTT.

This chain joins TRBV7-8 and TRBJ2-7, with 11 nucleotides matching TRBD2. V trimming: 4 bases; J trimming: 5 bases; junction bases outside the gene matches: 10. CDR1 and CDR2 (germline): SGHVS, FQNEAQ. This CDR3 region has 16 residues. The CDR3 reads CASSSGRLAGFDEQYF. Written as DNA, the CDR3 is TGTGCCAGCAGCTCCGGGAGACTAGCGGGATTCGACGAGCAGTACTTC.

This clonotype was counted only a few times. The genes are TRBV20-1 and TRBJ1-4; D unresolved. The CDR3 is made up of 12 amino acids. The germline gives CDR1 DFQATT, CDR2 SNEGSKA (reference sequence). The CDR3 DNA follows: TGCAGCCCTGGGTGGTACACCGAAAAACTGTTTTTT. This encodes CSPGWYTEKLFF.

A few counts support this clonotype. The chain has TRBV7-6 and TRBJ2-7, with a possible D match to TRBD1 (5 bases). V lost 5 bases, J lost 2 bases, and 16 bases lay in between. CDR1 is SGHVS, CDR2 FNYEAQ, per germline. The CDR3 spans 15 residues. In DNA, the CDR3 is TGTGCCAGCAGCCCCCTCACGACAGTCCCCTACGAGCAGTACTTC. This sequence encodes CASSPLTTVPYEQYF.

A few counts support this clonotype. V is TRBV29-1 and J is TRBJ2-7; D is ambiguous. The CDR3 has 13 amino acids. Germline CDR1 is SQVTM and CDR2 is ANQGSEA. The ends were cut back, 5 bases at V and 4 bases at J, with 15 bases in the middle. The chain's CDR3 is CSVYGTRSYEQYF. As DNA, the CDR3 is TGCAGCGTTTACGGTACCCGATCTTACGAGCAGTACTTC.